Listed below are T cell receptor beta chains from one sample, sequenced in a study of blood T cell repertoires in COVID-19. TCRdb's table, derived via immunoSEQ multiplex PCR, lists solely in-frame clones and lacks some. The data hold some 220,000 clones, with over 70% observed a single time. The sequencing input was peripheral blood. These receptors all stem from a woman aged 70-85 years with acute or convalescent COVID-19. The CDR3 runs from the conserved cysteine through the conserved F or W. The order of the fields is CDR3 length, D gene, clone size, V gene, J gene, CDR3 protein, CDR3 DNA. D genes are given only for firm matches. Size tells how often a clone was seen (once, few, many) or the class of an expanded clone, and some rows leave it out.

13	TRBD1	-	TRBV6-5	TRBJ2-3	CASSRTGTGVPYF	TGTGCCAGCAGTAGAACCGGGACAGGAGTCCCGTATTTT
15	-	-	TRBV5-1	TRBJ2-1	CATQPTPALHNEQFF	TGCGCCACCCAACCCACCCCCGCGCTTCACAATGAGCAGTTCTTC
15	-	-	TRBV11-2	TRBJ1-1	CASSQQGLQNTEAFF	TGTGCCAGCAGCCAACAAGGACTGCAGAACACTGAAGCTTTCTTT
14	-	-	TRBV11-2	TRBJ2-1	CASSLGVQGGEQFF	TGTGCCAGCAGCTTAGGGGTCCAGGGCGGTGAGCAGTTCTTC
15	-	few	TRBV7-3	TRBJ1-6	CASSLQADYNSPLHF	TGTGCCAGCAGCTTACAGGCCGACTATAATTCACCCCTCCACTTT
15	-	-	TRBV2	TRBJ2-7	CASRTDSRSSYEQYF	TGTGCCAGCAGGACCGACAGCAGGAGCTCCTACGAGCAGTACTTC
11	-	few	TRBV29-1	TRBJ1-1	CSTKNRDTAFF	TGCAGCACGAAAAACAGGGATACAGCTTTCTTT
16	TRBD1	-	TRBV5-1	TRBJ1-4	CASSPGQRATNEKLFF	TGCGCCAGCAGTCCGGGACAGAGAGCAACTAATGAAAAACTGTTTTTT
13	TRBD1	-	TRBV19	TRBJ2-1	CASITDRGDEQFF	TGTGCCAGTATTACGGACAGGGGTGATGAGCAGTTCTTC
11	-	-	TRBV20-1	TRBJ1-1	CSAPRDTEAFF	TGCAGTGCTCCCAGGGACACTGAAGCTTTCTTT
13	-	few	TRBV2	TRBJ1-5	CASSELLGGPQHF	TGTGCCAGCAGTGAACTTCTGGGGGGGCCCCAGCATTTT
16	TRBD2	-	TRBV18	TRBJ2-1	CASSPPSTGGHGEQFF	TGTGCCAGCTCACCACCGTCAACGGGGGGGCATGGTGAGCAGTTCTTC
15	TRBD1	few	TRBV9	TRBJ1-1	CASSVEGQGNTEAFF	TGTGCCAGCAGCGTAGAGGGACAGGGGAACACTGAAGCTTTCTTT
11	-	-	TRBV20-1	TRBJ2-5	CSAIFQETQYF	TGCAGTGCTATCTTCCAGGAGACCCAGTACTTC
15	TRBD1	once	TRBV6-5	TRBJ2-3	CASSYSGQGPDTQYF	TGTGCCAGCAGTTACTCGGGACAGGGACCAGATACGCAGTATTTT
14	TRBD1	once	TRBV18	TRBJ2-7	CASSPPGQGLQQYF	TGTGCCAGCTCACCACCGGGACAGGGTCTTCAGCAGTACTTC
17	TRBD2	-	TRBV9	TRBJ2-2	CASSVVRGGLNTGELFF	TGTGCCAGCAGCGTAGTGCGGGGGGGATTGAACACCGGGGAGCTGTTTTTT
16	TRBD2	once	TRBV5-1	TRBJ2-2	CASSEVAGDSTGELFF	TGCGCCAGCAGCGAAGTAGCGGGAGACTCCACCGGGGAGCTGTTTTTT
14	-	once	TRBV24-1	TRBJ2-4	CATSDGQGKNIQYF	TGTGCCACCAGTGACGGTCAGGGCAAAAACATTCAGTACTTC
15	TRBD2	-	TRBV7-3	TRBJ2-3	CASSGGGGAGDTQYF	TGTGCCAGCAGCGGAGGCGGGGGGGCCGGAGATACGCAGTATTTT
15	-	-	TRBV3-1/TRBV3-2	TRBJ1-6	CASSQGKGLNSPLHF	TGTGCCAGCAGCCAAGGCAAGGGGCTCAATTCACCCCTCCACTTT
17	TRBD2	few	TRBV30	TRBJ2-5	CAWSVLGVAGGPETQYF	TGTGCCTGGAGTGTACTTGGGGTCGCGGGGGGGCCGGAGACCCAGTACTTC
17	TRBD2	once	TRBV4-3	TRBJ2-3	CASSQGPGLAVTDTQYF	TGCGCCAGCAGCCAAGGCCCGGGACTAGCGGTCACAGATACGCAGTATTTT
14	TRBD1	-	TRBV5-1	TRBJ2-2	CASSGDRGSGELFF	TGCGCCAGCAGCGGAGACAGGGGATCAGGGGAGCTGTTTTTT
16	TRBD1	-	TRBV30	TRBJ1-6	CAWVTRQGSVSSPLHF	TGTGCCTGGGTTACCCGACAGGGGTCTGTGAGTTCACCCCTCCACTTT
12	-	-	TRBV6-2/TRBV6-3	TRBJ2-1	CASSPFAREQFF	TGTGCCAGCAGTCCATTTGCCAGAGAGCAGTTCTTC
16	TRBD2	-	TRBV7-2	TRBJ2-4	CASSLHTAGGLNIQYF	TGTGCCAGCAGCTTACATACAGCGGGGGGCCTAAACATTCAGTACTTC
14	-	few	TRBV6-5	TRBJ1-1	CASSLTEQGTKAFF	TGTGCCAGCAGTCTCACGGAACAGGGCACAAAAGCTTTCTTT
16	-	-	TRBV6-1	TRBJ2-4	CASSDGGVGVQNIQYF	TGTGCCAGCAGTGACGGCGGGGTTGGGGTCCAAAACATTCAGTACTTC
12	-	-	TRBV3-1/TRBV3-2	TRBJ1-6	CASSHRNSPLHF	TGTGCCAGCAGCCACAGAAATTCACCCCTCCACTTT
14	TRBD1	-	TRBV6-5	TRBJ2-3	CATKTGPYTDTQYF	TGTGCCACCAAGACAGGGCCCTACACAGATACGCAGTATTTT
17	TRBD1	-	TRBV28	TRBJ1-5	CASSRGQDSYSNQPQHF	TGTGCCAGCAGTAGGGGACAGGACAGTTATAGCAATCAGCCCCAGCATTTT
13	TRBD1	-	TRBV27	TRBJ1-6	CASRRTGNSPLHF	TGTGCCAGCAGACGGACAGGGAATTCACCCCTCCACTTT
15	TRBD2	few	TRBV10-1	TRBJ2-1	CASSVLADAYNEQFF	TGCGCCAGCAGTGTACTAGCGGACGCTTACAATGAGCAGTTCTTC
15	TRBD2	-	TRBV19	TRBJ2-2	CASSIGGGNTGELFF	TGTGCCAGTAGTATCGGCGGGGGGAACACCGGGGAGCTGTTTTTT
13	TRBD1	-	TRBV3-1/TRBV3-2	TRBJ2-4	CASSQDRTGIQYF	TGTGCCAGCAGCCAAGACAGGACAGGAATTCAGTACTTC
16	-	-	TRBV4-3	TRBJ2-3	CASSRGRSWGTDTQYF	TGCGCCAGCAGCCGCGGGCGAAGTTGGGGCACAGATACGCAGTATTTT
15	TRBD2	-	TRBV10-3	TRBJ2-1	CAISEALAGVNEQFF	TGTGCCATCAGTGAGGCGCTAGCGGGGGTCAATGAGCAGTTCTTC
14	-	-	TRBV6-5	TRBJ1-4	CASTSRGANEKLFF	TGTGCCAGCACAAGCAGGGGTGCTAATGAAAAACTGTTTTTT
12	-	-	TRBV19	TRBJ2-3	CASSPSADTQYF	TGTGCCAGTAGTCCTTCAGCAGATACGCAGTATTTT
14	-	-	TRBV6-5	TRBJ1-2	CASSWKGYGYGYTF	TGTGCCAGCAGTTGGAAGGGGTACGGCTATGGCTACACCTTC
15	-	-	TRBV2	TRBJ2-5	CASSPRGAGRKTQYF	TGTGCCAGCAGCCCCAGGGGTGCGGGCCGCAAGACCCAGTACTTC
13	TRBD1	-	TRBV24-1	TRBJ2-2	CATRGQPTGELFF	TGTGCCACCAGGGGACAGCCCACCGGGGAGCTGTTTTTT
14	TRBD1	-	TRBV6-5	TRBJ2-7	CASRRQGVAYEQYF	TGTGCCAGCAGGAGACAGGGGGTAGCCTACGAGCAGTACTTC
14	TRBD1	-	TRBV7-8	TRBJ2-5	CASSAQTGPETQYF	TGTGCCAGCAGCGCACAGACAGGGCCAGAGACCCAGTACTTC
16	TRBD1	-	TRBV7-2	TRBJ1-1	CASSQRAGTGKSIAFF	TGTGCCAGCAGCCAAAGGGCCGGGACAGGAAAGAGTATAGCTTTCTTT
16	TRBD2	-	TRBV20-1	TRBJ2-1	CSASLTSGALWNEQFF	TGCAGTGCTAGTTTGACTAGCGGGGCGTTGTGGAATGAGCAGTTCTTC
13	-	-	TRBV10-1	TRBJ2-3	CASSEVYPDTQYF	TGCGCCAGCAGTGAGGTATATCCAGATACGCAGTATTTT